This entry is about one TCR beta chain. Its antigen is still unknown. The record has no base qualities; no much larger clone is one base away. The record originates from a study of blood T cells in healthy people across ages (dated by TCRdb to between 2014 and 2017). At the level of the whole study: In model experiments, template switching captured roughly one uniquely barcoded TCR beta cDNA molecule for every two T cells. Using the same blood draw, the study looked at two additional independent replicas of 1 million unique cDNA reads for two donors, one aged 18 to 30 and the other aged 80 or older. To track age-related changes in TCR beta repertoire diversity, the study relied on deep sequencing normalized with unique cDNA molecular identifiers. Donors were grouped into four age groups: young (average approximately 15 years), middle-aged (around 39), aged (around 56) and long-lived (around 80). To avoid experimental bias, donors of different ages were distributed randomly across sequencing lanes.

The paper as a whole reports these results and caveats: Observed TCR beta diversity per million T cells fell roughly linearly with age, and a significant reduction was already apparent by age around 40. Compared with the aged group, more naive CD4+ T cells, fewer expanded clones and increased TCR diversity were shown by the long-lived group, suggesting age selection. A strong correlation was found between observed TCR beta diversity and the percentage of naive T cells measured by flow cytometry. Total diversity estimates from one million sequenced T cells were considered lower bounds and underestimates. Since profiling was done on bulk unsorted PBMCs, naive and antigen-experienced compartments could not be conclusively compared. Because donor CMV infection status was unknown, age-related changes in expanded clonotypes were potentially confounded.

The donors were 40 or so Caucasian individuals from Russia, aged 6 to 90 years, who were systemically healthy. Approximately 9.7 milliliters of peripheral blood were drawn from each donor into EDTA-treated Vacutainer tubes. Ficoll-Paque density-gradient centrifugation was used to isolate PBMCs, with at least 6.5 million per sample. Total RNA was extracted from PBMCs with Trizol reagent, with at least 6 micrograms obtained per sample. For every donor, an aliquot of PBMCs went through flow cytometry to measure the percentages of naive CD45RAhigh/CD27high T cells. Receptors were amplified or captured by 5' RACE. The data were produced on an Illumina HiSeq 2500. A second PCR of roughly 7 to 11 cycles was performed with a sample-barcoded 5' primer and a J-beta primer mix. Each TCR beta cDNA molecule received a unique molecular identifier from a template-switch 5' adaptor carrying 12 random nucleotides. At least 3 million CDR3-containing paired-end reads were obtained from each sample. All of the RNA was converted into first-strand cDNA using the Mint cDNA synthesis kit, with a TRBC-specific oligonucleotide serving as the primer. All cDNA was treated with uracil-DNA glycosylase and then went through a first 18-cycle PCR with the universal primers M1SS and BC2_uni_R. In the paper's pipeline: Each sample was normalized by randomly selecting 1 million high-quality reads, each carrying a distinct molecular identifier. Instead of being binned into consensus sequences, reads with shared molecular identifiers were discarded. MiTCR, set to a Q25 quality threshold and the strictest error-elimination algorithm, was used for CDR3 identification, clonotype clustering and error correction. A nonparametric unseen species model with Euler transformation was used to estimate lower-bound total TCR beta diversity. Starting from the raw public reads, TCRdb applied fastp trimming at Q25, assembled clones with MiXCR and retained in-frame beta chains. Identical CDR3 protein sequences are pooled into one entry, listed with their most common genes and DNA. Here the V and J calls rest on TCRdb's processing, not on the authors' analysis. The sample data list 980,000 or so distinct CDR3 sequences, and approximately 49% of these were observed just once. In total, the top ten clones hold around 15% of the sample.

Its CDR3 holds 16 amino acids, cysteine through phenylalanine. The CDR3 DNA has 48 bases and is translated from base 1. As encoded in the germline V gene (reference sequence), CDR1 is SGHAT while CDR2 is FQDESV. The junction shows trimming of 0 bases on V and 1 base on J, and the gene matches do not reach 3 bases of it. This sequence originates from a young man in good health. The sequence joins TRBV11-1 to TRBJ2-3, and 8 junction bases match TRBD2. The sequenced material came from blood. The CDR3 protein is CASSLAPTSGTDTQYF. The DNA sequence reads TGTGCCAGCAGCTTAGCACCGACTAGCGGCACAGATACGCAGTATTTT.